The 7 T cell receptor beta chains below were found in one sample sequenced in a study of blood T cell repertoires in COVID-19. Sequencing used immunoSEQ multiplex PCR; TCRdb keeps in-frame clones, though not all of them. The sample holds roughly 200,000 clones, less than 85% seen once. The sample taken for sequencing was peripheral blood. These receptor sequences come from a woman aged 80 or older with COVID-19, enrolled during active disease.

The CDR3 DNA reads TGTGCCAGCCGATCCAGCGGGAGATTCAACTACTACAATGAGCAGTTCTTC. Its protein product is CASRSSGRFNYYNEQFF. V usage is TRBV7-9 and J usage is TRBJ2-1, with TRBD2 matching 8 bases. Trimming took 8 bases from V and 3 from J; bases not matched to a gene: 15. This CDR3 is built from 17 residues. Per the germline V gene, CDR1 is SEHNR and CDR2 is FQNEAQ (reference sequence).

The V gene is TRBV6-1, the J gene TRBJ1-3, with unresolved D. The V gene's germline CDR1 is MNHNS and CDR2 SASEGT. V dropped 4 bases and J dropped 0 bases, with 13 bases sitting between them. CDR3 length equals 16 residues. The CDR3 is CASSGGGASSGNTIYF. The CDR3 coding sequence is TGTGCCAGCAGTGGAGGAGGCGCGAGCTCTGGAAACACCATATATTTT.

The CDR3 spells CASSYSRSAGQPQHF. In DNA, the CDR3 is TGTGCCAGCAGTTACTCGAGGTCAGCAGGGCAGCCCCAGCATTTT. The V and J genes are TRBV6-5 and TRBJ1-5; a possible D gene is TRBD1 (5 bases). In germline, CDR1 is MNHEY, CDR2 SVGAGI. Trimming cost V 0 bases and J 7 bases, with 13 bases left between them. This CDR3 contains 15 residues.

The sample holds a few counts of this clone. The V and J genes are TRBV7-2 and TRBJ1-1; D is undetermined. The CDR3 is 11 amino acids. Trimming shortened V by 2 bases and J by 10 bases, and 8 bases separated the two germline ends. From germline, CDR1 is SGHTA and CDR2 FQGNSA. This CDR3 is CASSLTRVAFF. For the CDR3, the DNA is TGTGCCAGCAGCTTAACGCGGGTAGCTTTCTTT.

The J gene is TRBJ1-2, the V gene TRBV28, with TRBD1 identical over 7 bases. The CDR3 extends over 14 amino acids. Unmatched junction bases numbered 8, after V lost 5 bases and J lost 5 bases. Germline CDR1 MDHEN, CDR2 SYDVKM. The CDR3 region has the DNA TGTGCCAGCAGTGTTCGGGACAGTTCTTATGGCTACACCTTC. Encoded protein: CASSVRDSSYGYTF.

This chain links TRBV5-1 with TRBJ2-7; a possible D gene is TRBD2 (5 bases). The CDR3 is 16 residues long. CDR1 and CDR2 from the germline V gene are SGHRS and YFSETQ. V lost 0 bases to trimming and J lost 2 bases, with 15 bases between them. The CDR3 region is CASSLGRGEGPYEQYF. Written as DNA, the CDR3 is TGCGCCAGCAGCTTGGGTCGGGGTGAAGGACCCTACGAGCAGTACTTC.

The chain combines TRBV20-1 with TRBJ2-7, with D unclear. The V end was cut by 4 bases, the J end by 7 bases, with 11 bases between. Germline V gene sequence: CDR1 DFQATT, CDR2 SNEGSKA (reference sequence). The CDR3 is 11 residues long. The CDR3 region has the DNA TGCAGTGCTATGGCCCAGAGGGAGCAGTACTTC. It codes for CSAMAQREQYF.